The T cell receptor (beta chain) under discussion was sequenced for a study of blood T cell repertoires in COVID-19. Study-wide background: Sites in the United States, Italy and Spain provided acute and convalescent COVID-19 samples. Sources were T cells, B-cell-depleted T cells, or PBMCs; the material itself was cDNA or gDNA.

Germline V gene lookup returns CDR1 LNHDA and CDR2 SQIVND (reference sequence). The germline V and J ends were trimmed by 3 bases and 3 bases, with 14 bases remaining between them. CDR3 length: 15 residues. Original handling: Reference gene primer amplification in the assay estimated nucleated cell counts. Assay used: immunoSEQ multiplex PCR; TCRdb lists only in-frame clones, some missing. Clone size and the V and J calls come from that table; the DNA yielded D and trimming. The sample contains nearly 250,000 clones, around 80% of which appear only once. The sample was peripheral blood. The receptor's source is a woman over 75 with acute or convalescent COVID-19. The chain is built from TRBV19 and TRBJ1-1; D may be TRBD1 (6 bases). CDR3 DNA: TGTGCCAGTAGTATCCCCGGACAGATTTACACTGAAGCTTTCTTT. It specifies CASSIPGQIYTEAFF.